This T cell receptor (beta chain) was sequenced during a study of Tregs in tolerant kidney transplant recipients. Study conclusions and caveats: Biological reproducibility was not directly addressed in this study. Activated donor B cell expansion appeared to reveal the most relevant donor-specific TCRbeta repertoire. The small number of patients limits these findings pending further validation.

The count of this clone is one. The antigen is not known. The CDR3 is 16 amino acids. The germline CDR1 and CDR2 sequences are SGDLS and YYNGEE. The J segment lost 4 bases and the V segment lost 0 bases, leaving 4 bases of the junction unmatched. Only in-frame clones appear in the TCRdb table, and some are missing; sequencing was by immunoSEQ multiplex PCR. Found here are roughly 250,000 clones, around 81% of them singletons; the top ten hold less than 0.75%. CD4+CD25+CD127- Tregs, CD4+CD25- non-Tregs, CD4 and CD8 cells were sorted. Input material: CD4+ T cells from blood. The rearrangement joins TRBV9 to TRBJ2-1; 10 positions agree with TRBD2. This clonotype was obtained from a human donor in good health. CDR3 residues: CASSVEGLAVYNEQFF. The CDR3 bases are TGTGCCAGCAGCGTAGAAGGACTAGCGGTATACAATGAGCAGTTCTTC.